Here is one T cell receptor (beta chain) with its context. Its antigen is still unknown. Base qualities are not recorded, but no much larger clone differs from it by a single base. This sample was included in a study of cytomegalovirus exposure and HLA in healthy donors (dated by TCRdb to the late 2010s). With regard to the full study: In an earlier analysis of under 750 of the donors, roughly 300 Gb of sequence data and 90 million to 130 million unique TCR beta sequences from about 179 million T cells were reported. Roughly 300 gigabases of sequencing data and about 92 million unique TCR sequences made up an early release that covered 500 to 700 HLA-typed donors. The genetic ancestry cluster associated with self-reported Caucasian donors included 81% of the approximately 400 genotyped donors. The study was designed to test whether signatures of past pathogen exposure could be identified by cataloging public T cell receptors. The study profiled the T cell repertoires of under 700 subjects by immunosequencing and related them to cytomegalovirus serostatus. A separate validation cohort of roughly 120 different subjects was used in addition to the 666-subject first cohort. High-throughput TCR immunosequencing, statistical association of individual TCRs with disease status, and machine learning were combined to predict cytomegalovirus infection status. A later analysis re-examined previously published TCR beta repertoires from hundreds of donors and added high-resolution HLA genotyping to investigate patterns of TCR occurrence. Rather than using new phenotypic data, the later analysis identified candidate immune exposures from TCR beta sequences and from how often those sequences occurred across donors. To decide whether each TCR beta V gene segment behaved as functional or pseudogenic, an earlier analysis of approximately 600 of the donors relied on high-throughput TCR beta sequencing. Donor age, sex, ethnicity and CMV serostatus were compiled alongside the repertoire data. Genome-wide SNP genotypes for about three fifths of the roughly 670 donors were used in a later genetic analysis, which treated that subset as a discovery cohort. Every repertoire in the discovery cohort had been generated on one and the same sequencing platform. Both class I and class II loci were covered by HLA typing, at four-digit resolution. Typing coverage differed by locus: A, B, C, DRB1 and DQB1 were typed in roughly 620-630 donors, DQA1 in about 500, DPA1 in 606, and DPB1 in around 440. Four to six DR-DQ haplotypes were handled as single units for association and clustering, since linkage in the cohort was strong. Among 398 genotyped donors of the cohort, an average of approximately 240,000 unique TCR beta nucleotide sequences was sequenced per donor, of which roughly 18% were non-productive. What the work shows at the level of the full study, not this receptor alone: In the study, around 150 TCR beta chains were listed as associated with cytomegalovirus. In a later analysis, several top co-occurrence clusters were reported to appear linked to parvovirus B19, influenza, CMV and Epstein-Barr virus. Presence/absence analyses assumed roughly uniform sequencing depth across donors, an assumption that may not hold. Linkage disequilibrium might explain the correlated functional status among segregating V segments, but an unknown experimental factor could not be excluded. A cluster of highly shared sequence variants was judged likely to represent a technical artifact of the sequencing pipeline. The authors suggested that the approach could potentially be extended to other disease states and immunological phenotypes. Because HLA typing was missing for some donors at each locus, association tests included only the typed subset. A later genetic analysis reported fewer N-insertions in productive TCRs among donors in an Asian-associated ancestry cluster than the approximately 700-donor mean. In this cohort, only TCR beta chains were sequenced, and detectable features were limited by the absence of alpha or paired-chain data. When HLA alleles, especially DR and DQ, strongly co-occurred, TCR associations were difficult to assign to individual alleles. A later analysis found that TCR association rates varied across HLA loci, with DRB1 alleles showing the most associated TCRs and HLA-C alleles the fewest. In vitro tests confirmed that three of the cytomegalovirus-associated TCR beta chains recognize cytomegalovirus antigens. A further reported finding was that TCR beta sequences accurately predicted the HLA-A and HLA-B alleles for most subjects in the first cohort. Compared with equally common non-associated chains, HLA-associated TCR beta chains in a later analysis were more clonally expanded and had lower generation probabilities. Most TCR sequences were observed very rarely across donors, whereas some public TCRs were present in many individuals. In a later analysis, some 18,000 TCR beta sequences were associated with specific HLA alleles at a false discovery rate of 0.05. In a later genetic analysis, a missense DCLRE1C variant was associated with V-gene and J-gene trimming of TCR beta chains, and the association was replicated in an independent cohort. In a later analysis, most CMV-associated TCR beta chains were found to appear HLA-restricted, with HLA associations seemingly driven largely by CMV exposure. Because the 87-base-pair reads could not distinguish some IMGT-functional V segments, including TRBV6-2 and TRBV6-3, those segments were excluded. In both the original and validation cohorts, the classifier was reported to diagnose cytomegalovirus status with high specificity and sensitivity. For the cohort, immune exposure information was limited to CMV serostatus. Because counts were too low, 15 or so rarely observed V segments, including chromosome 9 orphons, were excluded from the earlier analysis of 587 of the donors. In an earlier analysis of roughly 500 of the donors, most TCR beta V segments appeared in productive rearrangements about 90% or about 30% of the time, broadly matching IMGT annotations.

The cohort consisted of 600 or so healthy bone marrow donors. At the time of sampling, every cohort member was nominally healthy, though immune exposures that went unrecorded were likely present. The donor was CMV seropositive and belonged to the group of a few hundred seropositive cohort members. A peripheral blood sample was collected from each donor, and TCR beta sequencing was performed on peripheral blood mononuclear cells. The Qiagen DNeasy Blood Extraction Kit was used to extract genomic DNA from the blood cell samples. Taken from the germline V gene, the CDR1 and CDR2 loops are SNHLY and FYNNEI. V is pruned by 7 bases and J by 2 bases, leaving 5 bases of the junction without a gene match. Including the terminal cysteine and phenylalanine, the CDR3 comprises 13 residues. Only CDR3 DNA is held: 39 bases, read in frame from base 1. The protocol used for the library was the immunoSEQ multiplex PCR assay. For the multiplex PCR, a mixture combining 60 forward primers for TCR Vbeta segments and 13 reverse primers for TCR Jbeta segments was used. The CDR3 region of rearranged TCR beta genes was amplified from genomic DNA with a multiplex PCR assay. The amplified TCR beta libraries were sequenced on the Illumina HiSeq System as 87-base-pair reads. As for how the authors treated the data: In a later analysis, 77 million or so unique TCR beta chains were counted across the approximately 620 repertoires, and roughly 11 million of these chains were shared by at least two donors. To remove PCR and sequencing errors, raw reads were error-corrected and collapsed into unique sequences using a nearest-neighbor algorithm that merged closely related sequences. To assign V, D and J gene segments, CDR3 sequences were aligned to IMGT reference sequences. For a sequence to be retained, at least a six-nucleotide match to both a V gene segment and a J gene segment was required. A rearrangement was called productive if the CDR3 had no stop codons and remained in frame with V and J, and every other rearrangement was called non-productive. CDR3 was defined according to IMGT convention as the region running from the second conserved V-encoded cysteine to the conserved J-encoded phenylalanine. The earlier analysis of some 580 of the donors excluded any sequence lacking an unambiguous match to a single V gene segment. In an earlier analysis of some 590 of the donors, a V segment was called functional when productive rearrangements were above 56.7%, and segregating when the standard deviation between donors exceeded 5%. A statistical classification framework was developed to diagnose cytomegalovirus status using the catalog of TCR beta chain sequences. A later analysis assigned V and J genes by comparing TCR nucleotide sequences with IMGT/GENE-DB human TR gene sequences. Using the TCRdist pipeline, a later analysis assigned CDR3 sequences along with most-parsimonious VDJ recombination scenarios. In a later analysis, every TCR beta chain was defined by the combination of its CDR3 amino acid sequence and its V-gene family, and reads without a unique V-gene family were dropped. As a way to deal with suspected cross-contamination and a sequencing artifact, a later analysis dropped 450 to 600 nucleotide sequences that were highly shared and had low generation probability. In a later analysis, a clonal expansion index for each public chain was calculated from normalized within-repertoire ranks of inferred template counts. Generation probabilities in a later analysis came from a VDJ recombination model fitted to out-of-frame rearrangements, and those results were checked against IGoR. A later analysis scored TCR-TCR, TCR-HLA and TCR-CMV co-occurrence with hypergeometric tests, applying a repertoire-size bias correction to TCR pairs. To estimate false discovery rates, a later analysis permuted the HLA or CMV assignments 20 times. In a later analysis, co-occurring TCRs were grouped using DBSCAN, and TCRdist sequence similarity was added for clustering within HLA-allele-positive subsets. Repertoires with fewer than 30,000 or more than 120,000 public chains were left out of co-occurrence clustering, as were about 5 repertoires with anomalous nucleotide sharing. This is the immuneACCESS table as TCRdb keeps it, with only in-frame sequences that have V and J called. A part of the clones is gone; compared with another copy, unresolved V genes explain less than half, and the rest is unexplained. V and J calls and clone size are copied from that table; D and trimming were computed from the DNA. The sample table records about 60,000 clones; roughly 70% of these occur just once. The ten largest make up 19% of the sample.

Sequencing was performed on PBMCs. The TCR was taken from an older woman in good health and CMV-seropositive. The chain was built from TRBV2 and TRBJ2-7; TRBD2 agrees with 7 junctional bases. The sequenced DNA is TGTGCCAGCACGGGGGGATTAACCTACGAGCAGTACTTC. This sequence encodes CASTGGLTYEQYF. The CDR3, completed at both ends by the reference TRBV2 and TRBJ2-7 genes, gives the full variable domain EPEVTQTPSHQVTQMGQEVILRCVPISNHLYFYWYRQILGQKVEFLVSFYNNEISEKSEIFDDQFSVERPDGSNFTLKIRSTKLEDSAMYFCASTGGLTYEQYFGPGTRLTVT.